These 17 T cell receptor beta chains originate from one sample sequenced in a study of Graves' ophthalmopathy and Graves' hyperthyroidism. CDR3 regions of TCR beta were amplified from RNA transcripts. First-round RT-PCR used HTBI primers; second-round multiplex PCR followed. TCRdb independently ran MiXCR on the multiplex PCR reads; one entry per CDR3 protein. The sample comprises some 370,000 distinct CDR3 sequences, roughly 17% of which are singletons, and about 2.4% rests with the top ten. The sample consisted of peripheral blood. All receptors come from an adult woman with stable Graves' hyperthyroidism.

At least ten counts were recorded for this clonotype. The chain uses TRBV6-1 and TRBJ1-6; tentatively, D is TRBD1 (5 bases). The CDR3 extends over 14 amino acids. Germline loops: CDR1 MNHNS, CDR2 SASEGT. Between the trimmed V and J ends, which lost 3 bases and 9 bases, there was a span of 12 bases. CDR3 residues: CASSESGTSSPLHF. Here the CDR3 DNA reads TGTGCCAGCAGTGAGTCAGGGACCTCTTCACCCCTCCACTTT.

This clonotype occurred many times. The chain recombines TRBV4-1 with TRBJ2-7; D gene uncertain. Trimming took 9 bases from V and 2 from J, leaving 14 bases between them. This CDR3 has 13 amino acids. CDR1 is MGHRA, CDR2 YSYEKL, per germline. The CDR3 reads CASRPDGTYEQYF. The CDR3 nucleotides read TGCGCCAGTCGCCCGGACGGAACCTACGAGCAGTACTTC.

This clonotype appeared a few times. This chain uses TRBV4-1 with TRBJ1-5; TRBD1 might be the D (5 bases). This CDR3 has 15 residues. The germline gives CDR1 MGHRA, CDR2 YSYEKL. Trimming removed 1 base from V and 3 bases from J, with 10 bases in between. For the CDR3, the DNA is TGCGCCAGCAGCCAAGGGCGACAGAACAATCAGCCCCAGCATTTT. Protein sequence: CASSQGRQNNQPQHF.

This chain links TRBV20-1 with TRBJ1-2, with 7 bases fitting TRBD1. J lost 2 bases, V lost 2 bases, and 2 bases had no gene match. Germline assignment: CDR1 DFQATT and CDR2 SNEGSKA (reference sequence). CDR3 length equals 13 residues. In DNA, the CDR3 is TGCAGTGCTAGAAGACAGGGAAACTATGGCTACACCTTC. Encoded protein: CSARRQGNYGYTF.

This clonotype appeared many times. The chain combines TRBV11-1 with TRBJ2-7, with a possible D match to TRBD2 (6 bases). The V end was cut by 1 base, the J end by 2 bases, with 15 bases between. In germline, CDR1 is SGHAT, CDR2 FQDESV (reference sequence). The CDR3 has 16 residues. The CDR3 DNA follows: TGTGCCAGCAGCTTAGTAAGTGGCGGGACCGCCTACGAGCAGTACTTC. Amino acid sequence: CASSLVSGGTAYEQYF.

This rearrangement joins TRBV15 to TRBJ2-2; 8 bases are a match to TRBD2. The CDR3 extends over 14 amino acids. Trimming cost V 8 bases and J 4 bases; bases outside gene matches: 6. Germline V gene data show CDR1 as LNHNV and CDR2 as YYDKDF (reference sequence). CDR3 region: CATGTGGPTGELFF. The DNA of the CDR3 is TGTGCCACCGGAACGGGAGGGCCCACCGGGGAGCTGTTTTTT. Variable domain in full (rest from reference TRBV15 and TRBJ2-2): DAMVIQNPRYQVTQFGKPVTLSCSQTLNHNVMYWYQQKSSQAPKLLFHYYDKDFNNEADTPDNFQSRRPNTSFCFLDIRSPGLGDTAMYLCATGTGGPTGELFFGEGSRLTVL.

The table lists this clonotype with a few counts. The V gene is TRBV4-3, the J gene TRBJ1-4, with 8 nucleotides matching TRBD1. Looked up from germline, CDR1 is LGHNA and CDR2 is YSLEER. V was clipped by 6 bases and J by 7 bases; unmatched bases: 13. The CDR3 sequence is 16 residues long. CDR3 sequence: CASSQTQGASSEKLFF. In DNA form, the CDR3 reads TGCGCCAGCAGTCAAACTCAGGGGGCGAGTAGTGAAAAACTGTTTTTT.

The rearrangement joins TRBV5-1 to TRBJ2-5; unclear D gene. This CDR3 is built from 11 residues. CDR1 and CDR2 (germline): SGHRS, YFSETQ. Trimming removed 4 bases at V and 3 bases at J, with 4 bases between. The CDR3 loop reads CASSTEETQYF. For the CDR3, the DNA is TGCGCCAGCAGCACCGAAGAGACCCAGTACTTC. The full variable domain, completed using reference TRBV5-1 and TRBJ2-5, is KAGVTQTPRYLIKTRGQQVTLSCSPISGHRSVSWYQQTPGQGLQFLFEYFSETQRNKGNFPGRFSGRQFSNSRSEMNVSTLELGDSALYLCASSTEETQYFGPGTRLLVL.

This clonotype was recorded at least ten times. V is TRBV15 and J is TRBJ2-5; maybe TRBD2 (6 bases). Germline V gene data show CDR1 as LNHNV and CDR2 as YYDKDF (reference sequence). V was shortened by 0 bases and J by 4 bases, with 12 bases between the two germline ends. The CDR3 consists of 15 residues. The CDR3 DNA reads TGTGCCACCAGCAGAGATAAGGGAGGCCGAGAGACCCAGTACTTC. It specifies CATSRDKGGRETQYF. The full variable domain, completed using reference TRBV15 and TRBJ2-5, is DAMVIQNPRYQVTQFGKPVTLSCSQTLNHNVMYWYQQKSSQAPKLLFHYYDKDFNNEADTPDNFQSRRPNTSFCFLDIRSPGLGDTAMYLCATSRDKGGRETQYFGPGTRLLVL.

This clonotype has at least ten counts. The V and J genes are TRBV5-8 and TRBJ2-7; D gene uncertain. Germline loops: CDR1 SGHTS, CDR2 YDEGEE. V was cut by 5 bases and J by 4 bases, with 13 bases left in between. The CDR3 is made up of 13 amino acids. Here the CDR3 reads CASRRTARYEQYF. The DNA of the CDR3 is TGTGCCAGCAGACGGACGGCAAGGTACGAGCAGTACTTC.

This clonotype was found many times. This sequence joins TRBV24-1 and TRBJ2-3; no clear D gene. Germline-derived CDR1 and CDR2 are KGHDR and SFDVKD. The CDR3 has 12 amino acids. Trimming took off 3 bases at V and 6 bases at J, with 6 bases between the two ends. The CDR3 sequence is CATSDAVDTQYF. The DNA of the CDR3 is TGTGCCACCAGTGATGCGGTGGATACGCAGTATTTT.

The gene calls are TRBV20-1 and TRBJ2-7, with TRBD1 matching 7 bases. CDR1 is DFQATT, CDR2 SNEGSKA, per germline (reference sequence). CDR3 length: 13 amino acids. Trimming cost V 4 bases and J 6 bases; bases outside gene matches: 9. DNA of the CDR3: TGCAGTGCTACGAACCGGGACAGCGGCGAGCAGTACTTC. Translation gives CSATNRDSGEQYF.

In this sample, this clonotype turned up many times. The V and J genes are TRBV28 and TRBJ2-2; 8 positions match TRBD2. The CDR3 totals 20 residues. Germline V lookup: CDR1 MDHEN, CDR2 SYDVKM. Trimming removed 1 base from V and 6 bases from J; junction bases left unmatched: 19. CDR3 in DNA: TGTGCCAGCAGTTTATCCATCCTTTTGTTAAGCGGGAGATCGCCCGGGGAGCTGTTTTTT. Amino acids: CASSLSILLLSGRSPGELFF.

This clonotype has ten or more counts. The CDR3 loop reads CSVEDWPSSYEQYF. For the CDR3, the DNA is TGCAGCGTTGAAGATTGGCCTAGCTCCTACGAGCAGTACTTC. V usage is TRBV29-1 and J usage is TRBJ2-7; D is unresolved. The CDR3 is made up of 14 amino acids. Germline V gene data show CDR1 as SQVTM and CDR2 as ANQGSEA. V was trimmed by 0 bases and J by 0 bases, leaving 9 bases between them.

This clonotype occurred once. A much larger clone lies one base from this, so it may be a read error. The chain has TRBV12-3 or TRBV12-4 and TRBJ1-3; 9 bases agree with TRBD1. The CDR3 is 15 residues long. Trimming at V came to 6 bases and at J to 0 bases, leaving 3 bases not matched to a gene. The CDR3: CASRQTGGSGNTIYF. The DNA of the CDR3 is TGTGCCAGCAGGCAGACAGGGGGCTCTGGAAACACCATATATTTT.

J is TRBJ2-7 and V is TRBV2; TRBD1 aligns across 10 bases. The germline V gene encodes CDR1 SNHLY and CDR2 FYNNEI. Unmatched junction bases numbered 4, after V lost 0 bases and J lost 2 bases. The CDR3 is 16 amino acids. The CDR3 reads CASSEAGQGKPYEQYF. CDR3 nucleotide sequence: TGTGCCAGCAGTGAAGCGGGACAGGGGAAACCCTACGAGCAGTACTTC.

In its sample, this clonotype was seen many times. V is TRBV5-1 and J is TRBJ2-5; either TRBD1 or TRBD2 may fit D (6 bases each). The germline CDR1 and CDR2 sequences are SGHRS and YFSETQ. Trimming took off 7 bases at V and 1 base at J, with 11 bases between the two ends. The length of the CDR3 is 13 residues. The CDR3 DNA reads as TGCGCCAGCGGGGAGGACAGCCAAGAGACCCAGTACTTC. Its protein product is CASGEDSQETQYF. Full variable domain (outside the CDR3, taken from reference TRBV5-1 and TRBJ2-5): KAGVTQTPRYLIKTRGQQVTLSCSPISGHRSVSWYQQTPGQGLQFLFEYFSETQRNKGNFPGRFSGRQFSNSRSEMNVSTLELGDSALYLCASGEDSQETQYFGPGTRLLVL.